This T cell receptor (beta chain) was sequenced for a study of T cells in Graves' hyperthyroidism and ophthalmopathy. Amplification of TCR beta CDR3 regions used RNA as the template. Carried out on the TCR CDR3, a first-round RT-PCR used the HTBI primer set. TCRdb re-called the multiplex PCR reads with MiXCR, one entry per CDR3 protein. Among 450,000 to 600,000 distinct CDR3 sequences listed, just under 20% were seen once. This clonotype has just a few counts. Sequenced material: blood. The receptor was derived from a man aged 40-55 years with Graves' ophthalmopathy.

The CDR3, as DNA: TGTGCCAGCCGGTGGACAGGGTCGTCCTACGAGCAGTACTTC. This sequence encodes CASRWTGSSYEQYF. The chain uses TRBV12-3 or TRBV12-4 and TRBJ2-7; TRBD1 matches at 8 bases. With V trimmed by 8 bases and J by 1 base, 7 bases remained unmatched. This CDR3 region has 14 residues.